Reported below is one T cell receptor (beta chain). Its antigen is not identified. TCRdb keeps only in-frame clones here, not all; method: immunoSEQ multiplex PCR. The data contain around 130,000 clones, around 90% of them singletons. These data are taken from a study of T cell responses to AZD1222 COVID-19 vaccine. Study-wide context: Second doses were pooled across both intervals (about 4 or about 12 weeks). Study-wide points: The study identified only a handful of AZD1222 recipients as seropositive at baseline. The span of vaccine-associated CD4 TCRs extended across spike, with dominance at 160-218 and 743-854.

Between the trimmed V and J ends, which lost 1 base and 1 base, there was a span of 13 bases. Germline V gene lookup returns CDR1 LGHNA and CDR2 YNFKEQ. The CDR3 extends over 16 amino acids. The V and J genes are TRBV4-2 and TRBJ1-2; perhaps TRBD1 as D (6 bases). This specimen was peripheral blood, taken on day 0 of AZD1222 vaccination. The receptor comes from an adult in good health. The CDR3 spells CASSQGGGGGNYGYTF. The CDR3 bases are TGTGCCAGCAGCCAAGGAGGAGGGGGGGGTAACTATGGCTACACCTTC.